This is a list of T cell receptor beta chains from one sample in a study of CD8 T cells in ankylosing spondylitis. TCRdb called the 5' RACE reads again in MiXCR, with one record for every CDR3 protein. The sample holds 150,000 to 200,000 distinct CDR3 sequences, around 10% seen once. Sequencing input: blood, either unsorted or a sorted T cell fraction (not recorded which). The receptors stem from a male donor with ankylosing spondylitis or in good health (not recorded which). Each CDR3 is given with its conserved first and last residue. The D gene is left open where the match is weak. Only some rows state a clone size, as once, few, many or a class for expanded clones.

v_gene: TRBV12-3/TRBV12-4
abundance: many
d_gene: TRBD2
j_gene: TRBJ2-3
CDR3aa: CASSLAAGVRDTQYF
CDR3nt: TGTGCCAGCAGTTTAGCAGCGGGAGTTAGAGATACGCAGTATTTT

v_gene: TRBV4-1
abundance: many
d_gene: TRBD2
j_gene: TRBJ2-1
CDR3aa: CASSHTSGIYNEQFF
CDR3nt: TGCGCCAGCAGCCACACTAGCGGGATTTACAATGAGCAGTTCTTC

v_gene: TRBV5-1
abundance: once
d_gene: -
j_gene: TRBJ2-3
CDR3aa: CASSLQDGADTQYF
CDR3nt: TGCGCCAGCAGCTTGCAGGATGGCGCAGATACGCAGTATTTT

v_gene: TRBV7-2
abundance: many
d_gene: TRBD2
j_gene: TRBJ2-1
CDR3aa: CASSPSTSGQGQFF
CDR3nt: TGTGCCAGCAGTCCATCGACTAGCGGTCAGGGGCAGTTCTTC

v_gene: TRBV11-3
abundance: -
d_gene: -
j_gene: TRBJ1-1
CDR3aa: CASSPLRGYNTEAFF
CDR3nt: TGTGCCAGCAGCCCCCTTCGGGGTTACAACACTGAAGCTTTCTTT

v_gene: TRBV4-2
abundance: -
d_gene: TRBD2
j_gene: TRBJ2-7
CDR3aa: CASSQDRGSGRAIVNEQYF
CDR3nt: TGTGCCAGCAGCCAAGATAGGGGTAGCGGGAGGGCTATTGTCAACGAGCAGTACTTC

v_gene: TRBV7-2
abundance: few
d_gene: -
j_gene: TRBJ2-1
CDR3aa: CASSLRGGYNEQFF
CDR3nt: TGTGCCAGCAGCTTAAGGGGGGGCTACAATGAGCAGTTCTTC

v_gene: TRBV29-1
abundance: many
d_gene: -
j_gene: TRBJ2-7
CDR3aa: CSVEWQDSYEQYF
CDR3nt: TGCAGCGTTGAGTGGCAGGACTCCTACGAGCAGTACTTC

v_gene: TRBV11-2
abundance: many
d_gene: -
j_gene: TRBJ1-5
CDR3aa: CASSPALGNQPQHF
CDR3nt: TGTGCCAGCAGCCCCGCGCTTGGCAATCAGCCCCAGCATTTT

v_gene: TRBV18
abundance: -
d_gene: -
j_gene: TRBJ2-7
CDR3aa: CASSPGNRPYEQYF
CDR3nt: TGTGCCAGCTCACCAGGGAATCGTCCCTACGAGCAGTACTTC

v_gene: TRBV7-6
abundance: many
d_gene: -
j_gene: TRBJ2-3
CDR3aa: CASSPGTQEVTQYF
CDR3nt: TGTGCCAGCAGTCCCGGGACTCAAGAGGTTACGCAGTATTTT

v_gene: TRBV30
abundance: few
d_gene: -
j_gene: TRBJ1-2
CDR3aa: CAWSRVGAQLGYGYTF
CDR3nt: TGTGCCTGGAGTCGGGTCGGAGCCCAATTGGGCTATGGCTACACCTTC

v_gene: TRBV5-1
abundance: many
d_gene: TRBD1
j_gene: TRBJ1-6
CDR3aa: CASSITTGRLVKSPLHF
CDR3nt: TGCGCCAGCAGCATTACGACAGGGCGACTAGTAAAATCACCCCTCCACTTT

v_gene: TRBV5-1
abundance: few
d_gene: -
j_gene: TRBJ1-1
CDR3aa: CASSLGVNLPNTEAFF
CDR3nt: TGCGCCAGCAGCTTGGGGGTCAACTTACCGAACACTGAAGCTTTCTTT

v_gene: TRBV20-1
abundance: many
d_gene: -
j_gene: TRBJ2-3
CDR3aa: CSAAGTTDTQYF
CDR3nt: TGCAGTGCGGCTGGAACCACAGATACGCAGTATTTT

v_gene: TRBV5-1
abundance: many
d_gene: -
j_gene: TRBJ2-2
CDR3aa: CASSLVEGRTGELFF
CDR3nt: TGCGCCAGCAGCTTGGTAGAGGGTCGGACCGGGGAGCTGTTTTTT

v_gene: TRBV12-3/TRBV12-4
abundance: many
d_gene: TRBD1
j_gene: TRBJ1-4
CDR3aa: CASSSLTGTGAWKLFF
CDR3nt: TGTGCCAGCAGTTCCCTAACCGGGACAGGGGCATGGAAACTGTTTTTT

v_gene: TRBV6-5
abundance: many
d_gene: -
j_gene: TRBJ1-1
CDR3aa: CASSYFADTEAFF
CDR3nt: TGTGCCAGCAGTTACTTTGCGGACACTGAAGCTTTCTTT

v_gene: TRBV7-2
abundance: few
d_gene: -
j_gene: TRBJ1-2
CDR3aa: CASSTTGVQDPLYGYTF
CDR3nt: TGTGCCAGCAGCACTACGGGGGTACAGGATCCCCTATATGGCTACACCTTC

v_gene: TRBV24-1
abundance: many
d_gene: -
j_gene: TRBJ1-2
CDR3aa: CATSDPGRVYGYTF
CDR3nt: TGTGCCACCAGTGACCCTGGACGGGTTTATGGCTACACCTTC

v_gene: TRBV11-2
abundance: many
d_gene: TRBD2
j_gene: TRBJ2-2
CDR3aa: CASSFSPSGVLNTGELFF
CDR3nt: TGTGCCAGCAGCTTCTCCCCTAGCGGGGTCTTAAACACCGGGGAGCTGTTTTTT